The 6 T cell receptor beta chains below come from one sample, sequenced in a study of control samples from healthy donors and cancer patients. TCRdb's copy holds only in-frame clones and misses some; the assay was immunoSEQ multiplex PCR. The sample holds about 120,000 clones, more than 80% seen once. Sequenced material: PBMCs. The receptor set was obtained from a woman between 50 and 59 years old with colorectal cancer.

The chain carries TRBV19 and TRBJ2-7; D remains ambiguous. CDR3 length equals 13 residues. The V gene's germline CDR1 is LNHDA and CDR2 SQIVND (reference sequence). V lost 10 bases and J 6 bases, leaving 19 bases between the germline ends. In DNA, the CDR3 is TGTGCCACCGACGGGTTGGCAGCCGTCGAGCAGTACTTC. As protein: CATDGLAAVEQYF.

The V gene is TRBV7-6, the J gene TRBJ2-5; TRBD1 matches 10 bases. J was trimmed by 0 bases and V by 5 bases; bases with no gene match: 6. The CDR3 covers 16 residues. The germline CDR1 and CDR2 sequences are SGHVS and FNYEAQ. The CDR3 bases are TGTGCCAGCAGCCACGACAGGGGGCCCTACCAAGAGACCCAGTACTTC. Translated, it gives CASSHDRGPYQETQYF. The full variable domain, completed using reference TRBV7-6 and TRBJ2-5, is GAGVSQSPRYKVTKRGQDVALRCDPISGHVSLYWYRQALGQGPEFLTYFNYEAQQDKSGLPNDRFSAERPEGSISTLTIQRTEQRDSAMYRCASSHDRGPYQETQYFGPGTRLLVL.

The chain has TRBV4-1 and TRBJ2-2; a weak D match, TRBD2 (5 bases). V was cut by 0 bases and J by 6 bases, with 8 bases left in between. The CDR3 runs 14 residues. Germline CDR1 is MGHRA and CDR2 is YSYEKL. The CDR3 spells CASSQEPSSGELFF. The CDR3, as DNA: TGCGCCAGCAGCCAAGAGCCTAGCTCCGGGGAGCTGTTTTTT.

V gene TRBV5-1 combines with J gene TRBJ2-7; the match to TRBD1 covers 9 bases. The CDR3 is made up of 14 amino acids. The junction had 2 bases not matched to a gene; V was cut back by 1 base and J by 3 bases. Germline loops: CDR1 SGHRS, CDR2 YFSETQ. The CDR3 nucleotides are TGCGCCAGCAGCTTGAGGGGACAGGGCTACGAGCAGTACTTC. The encoded protein is CASSLRGQGYEQYF.

The chain uses TRBV2 and TRBJ2-1, with 8 bases identical to TRBD2. CDR3 length: 16 amino acids. V lost 4 bases to trimming and J lost 6 bases; unmatched junction nucleotides: 11. Germline loops: CDR1 SNHLY, CDR2 FYNNEI. CDR3 DNA sequence: TGTGCCAGCAGTGCACCCCCCCCGGGAGGGCGCAATGAGCAGTTCTTC. It yields the protein CASSAPPPGGRNEQFF.

The CDR3 loop is CASSPRGYELAKNIQYF. CDR3 sequence (DNA): TGTGCCAGCAGTCCTCGTGGTTACGAGCTAGCCAAAAACATTCAGTACTTC. The rearrangement uses TRBV27 and TRBJ2-4; D uncertain. Trimming took 5 bases from V and 0 from J, leaving 17 bases between them. This CDR3 is 17 amino acids long. CDR1 is MNHEY, CDR2 SMNVEV, per germline (reference sequence).